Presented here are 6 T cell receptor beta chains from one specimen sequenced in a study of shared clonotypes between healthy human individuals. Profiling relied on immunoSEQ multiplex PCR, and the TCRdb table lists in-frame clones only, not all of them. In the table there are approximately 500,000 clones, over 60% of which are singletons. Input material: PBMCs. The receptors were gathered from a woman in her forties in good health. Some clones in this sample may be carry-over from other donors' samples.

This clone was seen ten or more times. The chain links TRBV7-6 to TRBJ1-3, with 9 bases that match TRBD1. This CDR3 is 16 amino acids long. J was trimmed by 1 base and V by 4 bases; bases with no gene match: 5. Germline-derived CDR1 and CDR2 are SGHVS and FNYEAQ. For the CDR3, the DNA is TGTGCCAGCAGCTGGGGGACAGGGAGGTCTGGAAACACCATATATTTT. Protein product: CASSWGTGRSGNTIYF.

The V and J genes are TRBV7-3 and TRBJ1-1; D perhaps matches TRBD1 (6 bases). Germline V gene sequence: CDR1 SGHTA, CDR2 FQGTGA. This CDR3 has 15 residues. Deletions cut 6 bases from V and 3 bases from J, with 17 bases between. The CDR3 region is CASSPTGPQYTEAFF. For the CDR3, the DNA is TGTGCCAGCAGTCCGACAGGTCCCCAGTACACTGAAGCTTTCTTT. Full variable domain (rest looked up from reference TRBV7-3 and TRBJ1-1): GAGVSQTPSNKVTEKGKYVELRCDPISGHTALYWYRQSLGQGPEFLIYFQGTGAADDSGLPNDRFFAVRPEGSVSTLKIQRTERGDSAVYLCASSPTGPQYTEAFFGQGTRLTVV.

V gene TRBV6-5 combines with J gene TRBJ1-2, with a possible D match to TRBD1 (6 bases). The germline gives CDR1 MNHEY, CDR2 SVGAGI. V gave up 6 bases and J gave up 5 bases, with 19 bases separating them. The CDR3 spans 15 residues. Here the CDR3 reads CASSQIKGDWYGYTF. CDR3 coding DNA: TGTGCCAGCAGCCAGATCAAGGGGGATTGGTATGGCTACACCTTC.

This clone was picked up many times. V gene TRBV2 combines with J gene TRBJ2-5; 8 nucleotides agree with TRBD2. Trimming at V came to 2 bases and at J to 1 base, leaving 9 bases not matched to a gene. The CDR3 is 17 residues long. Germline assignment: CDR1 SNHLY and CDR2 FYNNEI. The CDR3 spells CASSEWGPAGAQETQYF. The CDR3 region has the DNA TGTGCCAGCAGTGAATGGGGGCCAGCGGGAGCCCAAGAGACCCAGTACTTC.

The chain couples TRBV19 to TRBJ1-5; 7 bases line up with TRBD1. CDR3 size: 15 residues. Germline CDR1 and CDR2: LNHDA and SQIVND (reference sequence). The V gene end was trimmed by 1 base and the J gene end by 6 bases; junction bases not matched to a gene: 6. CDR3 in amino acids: CASSIGTGAAQPQHF. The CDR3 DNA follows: TGTGCCAGTAGTATAGGGACAGGAGCAGCTCAGCCCCAGCATTTT.

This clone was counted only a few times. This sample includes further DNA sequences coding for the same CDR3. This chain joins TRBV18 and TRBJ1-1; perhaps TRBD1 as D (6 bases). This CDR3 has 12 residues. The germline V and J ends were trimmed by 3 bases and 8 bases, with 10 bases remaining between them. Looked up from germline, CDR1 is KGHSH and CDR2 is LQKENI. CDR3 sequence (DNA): TGTGCCAGCTCACCCAGGGGACGCGAAGCTTTCTTT. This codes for CASSPRGREAFF.